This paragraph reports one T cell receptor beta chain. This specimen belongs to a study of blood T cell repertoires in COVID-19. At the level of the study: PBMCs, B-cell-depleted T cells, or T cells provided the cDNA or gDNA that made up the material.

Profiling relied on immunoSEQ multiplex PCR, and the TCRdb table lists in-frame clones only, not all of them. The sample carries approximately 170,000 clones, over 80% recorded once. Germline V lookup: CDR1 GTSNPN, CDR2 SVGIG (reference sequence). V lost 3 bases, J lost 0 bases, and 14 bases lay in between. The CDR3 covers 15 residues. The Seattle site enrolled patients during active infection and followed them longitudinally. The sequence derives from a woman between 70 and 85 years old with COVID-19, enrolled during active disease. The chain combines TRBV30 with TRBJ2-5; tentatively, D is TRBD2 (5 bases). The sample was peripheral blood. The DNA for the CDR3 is TGTGCCTGGAGCCTAAGGACTCACTACCAAGAGACCCAGTACTTC. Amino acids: CAWSLRTHYQETQYF. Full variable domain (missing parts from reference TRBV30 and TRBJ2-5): SQTIHQWPATLVQPVGSPLSLECTVEGTSNPNLYWYRQAAGRGLQLLFYSVGIGQISSEVPQNLSASRPQDRQFILSSKKLLLSDSGFYLCAWSLRTHYQETQYFGPGTRLLVL.